This T cell receptor beta chain was sequenced for a study of shared clonotypes between healthy human individuals. Study details: CD4 naive cells filled three plates per donor, CD4 memory three, CD8 naive two and CD8 memory one.

The V and J ends lost 5 bases and 3 bases respectively, with 12 bases between them. From germline, CDR1 is SNHLY and CDR2 FYNNEI. The CDR3 totals 14 residues. Each subset's genomic DNA was shared equally among a number of immunoSEQ plates. TCRdb's table, derived via immunoSEQ multiplex PCR, lists solely in-frame clones and lacks some. The data contain about 1.5 million clones, 95% to 99% of them singletons. In the case of this clone: Antigen: not known.

Broader study findings: The four-donor shared clonotypes exceeded non-shared clonotypes in generation probability, with non-shared ones scoring lower.

Material for sequencing was naive CD4+ T cells sorted from blood. Described subset: CD45RA+ positively selected. The receptor was isolated from a man aged 30-40 years in good health. The V gene is TRBV2, the J gene TRBJ2-3, with D perhaps TRBD2 (7 bases). CDR3 in amino acids: CASSLRGGTDTQYF. CDR3 DNA: TGTGCCAGCAGTCTCAGGGGAGGGACAGATACGCAGTATTTT.